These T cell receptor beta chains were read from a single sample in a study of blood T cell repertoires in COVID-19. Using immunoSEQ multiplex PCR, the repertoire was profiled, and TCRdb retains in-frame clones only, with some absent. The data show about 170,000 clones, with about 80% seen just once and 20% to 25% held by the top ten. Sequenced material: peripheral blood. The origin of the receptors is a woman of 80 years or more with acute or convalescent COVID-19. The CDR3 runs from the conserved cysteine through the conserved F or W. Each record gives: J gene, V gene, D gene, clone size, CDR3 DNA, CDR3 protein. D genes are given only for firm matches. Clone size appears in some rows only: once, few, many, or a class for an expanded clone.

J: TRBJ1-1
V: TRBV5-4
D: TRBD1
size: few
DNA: TGTGCCAGCAGCTACAGGGGACTAGGGGACACTGAAGCTTTCTTT
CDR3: CASSYRGLGDTEAFF

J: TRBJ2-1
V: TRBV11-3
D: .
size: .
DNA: TGTGCCAGCAGCTTAGCCCAGCGGCCCAATGAGCAGTTCTTC
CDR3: CASSLAQRPNEQFF

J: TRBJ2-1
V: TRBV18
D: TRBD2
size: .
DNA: TGTGCCAGCTCACCAATGACTAGCGGGTACAATGAGCAGTTCTTC
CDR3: CASSPMTSGYNEQFF

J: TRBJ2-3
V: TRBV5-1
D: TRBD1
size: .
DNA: TGCGCCAGCAGCGTGGGACAGTCCACAGATACGCAGTATTTT
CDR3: CASSVGQSTDTQYF

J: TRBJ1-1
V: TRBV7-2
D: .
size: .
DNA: TGTGCCAGCAGCTTAGTCGACCGGGGGGAAACTGAAGCTTTCTTT
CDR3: CASSLVDRGETEAFF

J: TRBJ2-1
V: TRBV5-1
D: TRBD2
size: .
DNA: TGCGCCAGCAGCCAGACTAGCGGGACTTACAATGAGCAGTTCTTC
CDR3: CASSQTSGTYNEQFF

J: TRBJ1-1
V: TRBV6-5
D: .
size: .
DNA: TGTGCCAGCAGTAACCAGGGAGGGTACGCTGAAGCTTTCTTT
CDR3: CASSNQGGYAEAFF

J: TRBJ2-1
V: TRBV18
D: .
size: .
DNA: TGTGCCAGCCGACCGGGATATCCCTCCTTGGAGGGGCAGTTCTTC
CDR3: CASRPGYPSLEGQFF

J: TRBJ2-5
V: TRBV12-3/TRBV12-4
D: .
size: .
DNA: TGTGCCAGCAGCACTCGCGAGACCCAGTACTTC
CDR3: CASSTRETQYF

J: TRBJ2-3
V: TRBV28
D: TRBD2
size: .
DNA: TGTGCCAGCAGTTTGCCTAGCGGGAGAGATACGCAGTATTTT
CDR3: CASSLPSGRDTQYF

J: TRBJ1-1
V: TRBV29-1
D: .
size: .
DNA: TGCAGCGTTAGGCGACACGAAAACACTGAAGCTTTCTTT
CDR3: CSVRRHENTEAFF

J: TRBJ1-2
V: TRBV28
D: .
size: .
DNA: TGTGCCAGCAGTTCGTCCGACAGGAGCTACACCTTC
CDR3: CASSSSDRSYTF

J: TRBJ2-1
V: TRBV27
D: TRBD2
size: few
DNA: TGTGCCAGCAGTTTACTACCGGCTAGCGGACTTTGGGATGAGCAGTTCTTC
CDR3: CASSLLPASGLWDEQFF

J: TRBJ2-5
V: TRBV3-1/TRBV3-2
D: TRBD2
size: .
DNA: TGTGCCAGCAGCGGGACTAGCGGGAGGGCGGAGACCCAGTACTTC
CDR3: CASSGTSGRAETQYF

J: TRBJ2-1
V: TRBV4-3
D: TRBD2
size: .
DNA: TGCGCCAGCAGCCCCGGGGGGTACAATGAGCAGTTCTTC
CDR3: CASSPGGYNEQFF